This entry lists 19 T cell receptor beta chains sequenced from one sample in a study of blood T cell dynamics during melanoma immunotherapy. Sample time point: pre-treatment baseline. The data were produced by immunoSEQ multiplex PCR, yet TCRdb's version contains in-frame clones alone and is incomplete. The table lists 4,900 or so clones, around 85% of them singletons. The sequenced sample was blood, obtained from a patient treated with checkpoint blockade. All receptors derive from a human donor with melanoma.

The chain has TRBV30 and TRBJ1-3, with unresolved D. The CDR3 covers 14 residues. V was clipped by 5 bases and J by 0 bases, with 11 bases between them. Per the germline V gene, CDR1 is GTSNPN and CDR2 is SVGIG (reference sequence). CDR3 sequence: CAWAPGLSGNTIYF. The CDR3 DNA is TGTGCCTGGGCCCCTGGACTCTCTGGAAACACCATATATTTT.

The rearrangement links TRBV5-1 to TRBJ2-5, with D unresolved. V lost 4 bases, J lost 1 base, and 5 bases lay in between. The germline V gene has CDR1 SGHRS and CDR2 YFSETQ. The CDR3 loop spans 12 amino acids. For the CDR3, the DNA is TGCGCCAGCAGCGTGGTCCAAGAGACCCAGTACTTC. Translating gives CASSVVQETQYF.

V gene TRBV11-3 combines with J gene TRBJ2-3; 12 positions match TRBD2. The CDR3 contains 17 residues. Germline V CDR1 and CDR2: SGHNT, YENEEA. Unmatched junction bases numbered 6, after V lost 5 bases and J lost 0 bases. The CDR3 is CASSPRTSGVSTDTQYF. The CDR3 DNA sequence: TGTGCCAGCAGCCCGAGGACTAGCGGGGTTAGCACAGATACGCAGTATTTT.

The J gene is TRBJ1-1, the V gene TRBV7-9; D is ambiguous. The CDR3 consists of 14 residues. Trimming took off 3 bases at V and 0 bases at J, with 8 bases between the two ends. Germline V CDR1 and CDR2: SEHNR, FQNEAQ (reference sequence). The CDR3 reads CASSLHSLNTEAFF. In DNA, the CDR3 is TGTGCCAGCAGCTTGCACAGCTTGAACACTGAAGCTTTCTTT.

This sequence joins TRBV7-6 and TRBJ2-2; weak D call: TRBD1 (6 bases). V was shortened by 3 bases and J by 4 bases, with 15 bases between the two germline ends. This CDR3 region has 16 residues. CDR1 and CDR2 from the germline V gene are SGHVS and FNYEAQ. The chain's CDR3 is CASSLTGYRRTGELFF. CDR3 nucleotides: TGTGCCAGCAGCTTGACAGGATACCGCCGCACCGGGGAGCTGTTTTTT. The full variable domain, with the rest looked up from reference TRBV7-6 and TRBJ2-2, is GAGVSQSPRYKVTKRGQDVALRCDPISGHVSLYWYRQALGQGPEFLTYFNYEAQQDKSGLPNDRFSAERPEGSISTLTIQRTEQRDSAMYRCASSLTGYRRTGELFFGEGSRLTVL.

This clone came up once. V and J are TRBV11-3 and TRBJ2-1; 7 bases line up with TRBD2. This CDR3 is built from 16 residues. Germline V gene lookup returns CDR1 SGHNT and CDR2 YENEEA. V lost 6 bases to trimming and J lost 8 bases; unmatched junction nucleotides: 16. In DNA, the CDR3 is TGTGCCAGCAGTCGACCCGGGAGGCCAGTTGTGGATGAGCAGTTCTTC. As protein: CASSRPGRPVVDEQFF.

This chain joins TRBV30 and TRBJ2-5; D ambiguous. The CDR3 covers 13 residues. The germline V and J ends were trimmed by 0 bases and 2 bases, with 7 bases remaining between them. Germline lookup yields CDR1 GTSNPN and CDR2 SVGIG (reference sequence). This CDR3 reads CAWSVLQQETQYF. In nucleotides, the CDR3 is TGTGCCTGGAGTGTTCTCCAGCAAGAGACCCAGTACTTC.

This chain uses TRBV4-3 with TRBJ2-1; TRBD2 agrees at 8 bases. V lost 3 bases to trimming and J lost 1 base; unmatched junction nucleotides: 11. Germline CDR1 LGHNA, CDR2 YSLEER. The CDR3 runs 18 residues. CDR3 protein: CASSHPRGAGVSYNEQFF. CDR3 coding DNA: TGCGCCAGCAGCCACCCCAGGGGAGCGGGAGTGTCCTACAATGAGCAGTTCTTC.

V usage is TRBV2 and J usage is TRBJ1-5; TRBD1 matches 7 bases. V lost 1 base, J lost 5 bases, and 8 bases stayed unmatched. The CDR3 sequence is 16 residues long. The germline CDR1 and CDR2 sequences are SNHLY and FYNNEI. The CDR3 DNA reads TGTGCCAGCAGTGAAGAGGCGACAGGGTTTGATCAGCCCCAGCATTTT. This encodes CASSEEATGFDQPQHF.

V and J are TRBV5-1 and TRBJ2-1; maybe TRBD2 (6 bases). Germline-derived CDR1 and CDR2 are SGHRS and YFSETQ. Trimming left V 5 bases short and J 3 bases short, with 12 bases between. The CDR3 spans 14 residues. DNA of the CDR3: TGCGCCAGCAGACCCGGGACTGGCTACAATGAGCAGTTCTTC. Residues: CASRPGTGYNEQFF.

This chain joins TRBV9 and TRBJ1-5, with TRBD1 as a possible D gene (5 bases). Germline V gene lookup returns CDR1 SGDLS and CDR2 YYNGEE. The CDR3 runs 16 residues. The V end lost 0 bases, the J end lost 1 base, and 11 bases lay between the germline ends. DNA for the CDR3: TGTGCCAGCAGCGTAGGAGACAGTTGGAGCAATCAGCCCCAGCATTTT. Protein product: CASSVGDSWSNQPQHF.

V and J are TRBV5-6 and TRBJ2-3; D gene ambiguous. Per germline, CDR1 SGHDT and CDR2 YYEEEE. The CDR3 covers 12 residues. V was shortened by 0 bases and J by 7 bases, with 6 bases between the two germline ends. CDR3 bases: TGTGCCAGCAGCTTGGACAGTTATACGCAGTATTTT. Translation gives CASSLDSYTQYF.

A few counts support this clone. The chain uses TRBV29-1 and TRBJ1-2; TRBD1 agrees at 11 bases. CDR1 and CDR2 (germline): SQVTM, ANQGSEA. With 4 bases clipped from V and 7 bases from J, the junction kept 5 bases outside the gene matches. The CDR3 loop spans 13 amino acids. CDR3 residues: CSVGGTGGSGYTF. In nucleotides, the CDR3 is TGCAGCGTTGGAGGGACAGGGGGATCTGGCTACACCTTC.

This CDR3 is CAWRRAGGRYEQYF. The CDR3 coding sequence is TGTGCCTGGAGAAGAGCGGGAGGAAGATACGAGCAGTACTTC. This chain uses TRBV30 with TRBJ2-7; TRBD2 agrees at 9 bases. Germline assignment: CDR1 GTSNPN and CDR2 SVGIG (reference sequence). J was trimmed by 4 bases and V by 3 bases; bases with no gene match: 7. The length of the CDR3 is 14 residues.

J is TRBJ2-1 and V is TRBV6-6; tentative D call: TRBD1 (6 bases). Germline loops: CDR1 MNHNY, CDR2 SVGAGI (reference sequence). CDR3 length: 13 amino acids. Trimming stripped 4 bases from V and 4 bases from J, with 8 bases between. In nucleotides, the CDR3 is TGTGCCAGCAGTTCGACAGGTTACAATGAGCAGTTCTTC. As protein: CASSSTGYNEQFF.

The chain links TRBV7-8 to TRBJ2-2, with D unresolved. Germline-derived CDR1 and CDR2 are SGHVS and FQNEAQ. This CDR3 is 16 amino acids long. Trimming removed 3 bases from V and 2 bases from J, with 13 bases in between. The CDR3 spells CASSLVGSPNTGELFF. CDR3 sequence (DNA): TGTGCCAGCAGCTTGGTCGGCAGTCCTAACACCGGGGAGCTGTTTTTT.

CDR3 region: CASSFRGRFDEQFF. The CDR3 DNA is TGTGCCAGCAGTTTCCGGGGGCGTTTCGATGAGCAGTTCTTC. The J gene is TRBJ2-1, the V gene TRBV27; D possibly matches TRBD1 or TRBD2 (6 bases each). Germline CDR1 MNHEY, CDR2 SMNVEV (reference sequence). Between the trimmed V and J ends, which lost 3 bases and 8 bases, there was a span of 14 bases. The length of the CDR3 is 14 residues.

CDR3 region: CASNRRGWDEKLFF. CDR3 in DNA: TGTGCCAGCAACAGGCGGGGTTGGGATGAAAAACTGTTTTTT. This chain links TRBV5-6 with TRBJ1-4; TRBD1 might be the D (5 bases). The CDR3 extends over 14 amino acids. V lost 6 bases and J 6 bases, leaving 15 bases between the germline ends. Per the germline V gene, CDR1 is SGHDT and CDR2 is YYEEEE. Based on the CDR3 plus reference TRBV5-6 and TRBJ1-4, the full variable domain is DAGVTQSPTHLIKTRGQQVTLRCSPKSGHDTVSWYQQALGQGPQFIFQYYEEEERQRGNFPDRFSGHQFPNYSSELNVNALLLGDSALYLCASNRRGWDEKLFFGSGTQLSVL.

The chain carries TRBV9 and TRBJ2-3; D remains ambiguous. The CDR3 sequence is 15 residues long. Between the trimmed V and J ends, which lost 0 bases and 3 bases, there was a span of 11 bases. Germline CDR1 is SGDLS and CDR2 is YYNGEE. The CDR3 nucleotides read TGTGCCAGCAGCGTAGCTACCCAAAAAACAGATACGCAGTATTTT. Residues: CASSVATQKTDTQYF.